The present T cell receptor (beta chain) was sequenced within a study of tissue T cells after allogeneic stem cell transplantation. Study-wide results and caveats: Blood and spleen captured only part of the tissue TCR repertoire. TCR repertoires tracked anatomic similarity, regardless of disease or transplant status. Motif-based clustering found tissue-specific repertoire signatures shared across patients, though few clones were shared.

Trimming took off 4 bases at V and 1 base at J, with 6 bases between the two ends. The CDR3 extends over 13 amino acids. CDR1 and CDR2 from the germline V gene are KGHPV and FQNQEV (reference sequence). Turning to this clone: The antigen is unknown. The germline and genes are mouse ones. The CDR3 end falls 1 residue outside the read, so it is completed with the germline J gene.

The data were produced by immunoSEQ multiplex PCR, yet TCRdb's version contains in-frame clones alone and is incomplete. The sample includes about 7,400 clones, 34% of them seen just once. The time point here: mouse harvest day 14 after allogeneic transplant. The graft held 10^6 splenic CD5+ T cells and 10^7 T-cell-depleted bone marrow cells. This mouse GVHD model was MHC-mismatched B6 to BALB/c, profiled day 7 or 14. The sequenced material came from skin. V gene TRBV26 combines with J gene TRBJ2-3; perhaps TRBD1 as D (5 bases). This clonotype originated in a female BALB/c mouse given C57BL/6 T cells with graft-versus-host disease after an allogeneic hematopoietic cell transplant. The sequenced CDR3 bases are TGTGCCAGCAGTCGCAGGGGTGCAGAAACGCTGTAT. This sequence encodes CASSRRGAETLY. The whole CDR3 protein reads CASSRRGAETLYF.